Following are 7 T cell receptor beta chains from one sample sequenced in a study of T cell changes during pregnancy in multiple sclerosis. TCRdb keeps only in-frame clones here, not all; method: immunoSEQ multiplex PCR. This table holds 77,000 or so clones, 93% found once. Material: peripheral blood, obtained in the second trimester of pregnancy. Receptor source: a female donor in good health, enrolled as a control in a pregnancy study.

The rearrangement uses TRBV5-4 and TRBJ2-3; a possible D gene is TRBD2 (7 bases). V was trimmed by 5 bases and J by 1 base, leaving 14 bases between them. This CDR3 region has 15 residues. Germline V gene data show CDR1 as SGHNT and CDR2 as YYREEE (reference sequence). The CDR3 here is CASRLGRGGTDTQYF. The DNA of the CDR3 is TGTGCCAGCAGACTGGGGAGGGGGGGCACAGATACGCAGTATTTT.

The chain recombines TRBV5-4 with TRBJ2-1; TRBD2 agrees at 9 bases. The V gene end was trimmed by 3 bases and the J gene end by 7 bases; junction bases not matched to a gene: 8. The germline V gene has CDR1 SGHNT and CDR2 YYREEE (reference sequence). CDR3 length equals 15 residues. CDR3 nucleotides: TGTGCCAGCAGCTCCCCACCGACTAGCGGTAATGAGCAGTTCTTC. This codes for CASSSPPTSGNEQFF.

The chain couples TRBV7-8 to TRBJ2-5; TRBD1 agrees at 12 bases. The CDR3 sequence is 17 residues long. The V segment lost 6 bases and the J segment 5 bases; nucleotides outside the gene matches: 13. The germline CDR1 and CDR2 sequences are SGHVS and FQNEAQ. The CDR3 bases are TGTGCCAGCAGGACTAACCCCGGGACAGGGGGCGGTGAGACCCAGTACTTC. Its translation is CASRTNPGTGGGETQYF.

The chain recombines TRBV19 with TRBJ1-1, with D perhaps matching TRBD1 (5 bases). The V gene lost 4 bases and the J gene lost 2 bases, with 11 bases spanning the gap. Per the germline V gene, CDR1 is LNHDA and CDR2 is SQIVND (reference sequence). The CDR3 totals 14 residues. The CDR3 DNA follows: TGTGCCAGTAGTAGACTTGGACACAACACTGAAGCTTTCTTT. Translating gives CASSRLGHNTEAFF.

J is TRBJ2-2 and V is TRBV5-5; D perhaps matches TRBD2 (6 bases). V was shortened by 3 bases and J by 1 base, with 13 bases between the two germline ends. This CDR3 contains 16 residues. Germline V gives CDR1 SGHKS, CDR2 YYEKEE (reference sequence). The CDR3 bases are TGTGCCAGCAGCTCGACGGGACTTCAGAACACCGGGGAGCTGTTTTTT. It translates to CASSSTGLQNTGELFF. Based on the CDR3 plus reference TRBV5-5 and TRBJ2-2, the full variable domain is DAGVTQSPTHLIKTRGQQVTLRCSPISGHKSVSWYQQVLGQGPQFIFQYYEKEERGRGNFPDRFSARQFPNYSSELNVNALLLGDSALYLCASSSTGLQNTGELFFGEGSRLTVL.

The gene calls are TRBV7-2 and TRBJ2-2, with 8 bases identical to TRBD1. Unmatched junction bases numbered 9, after V lost 2 bases and J lost 1 base. From germline, CDR1 is SGHTA and CDR2 FQGNSA. This CDR3 has 18 amino acids. The DNA for the CDR3 is TGTGCCAGCAGCTTAACCCCTTCCGGACAGGGGAACACCGGGGAGCTGTTTTTT. Translation: CASSLTPSGQGNTGELFF.

V usage is TRBV4-3 and J usage is TRBJ2-2; maybe TRBD1 (5 bases). V was clipped by 0 bases and J by 3 bases, with 14 bases between them. Germline V gives CDR1 LGHNA, CDR2 YSLEER. This CDR3 spans 17 amino acids. CDR3 sequence: CASSQEAPGIDTGELFF. CDR3 nucleotide sequence: TGCGCCAGCAGCCAAGAGGCCCCAGGGATAGACACCGGGGAGCTGTTTTTT.